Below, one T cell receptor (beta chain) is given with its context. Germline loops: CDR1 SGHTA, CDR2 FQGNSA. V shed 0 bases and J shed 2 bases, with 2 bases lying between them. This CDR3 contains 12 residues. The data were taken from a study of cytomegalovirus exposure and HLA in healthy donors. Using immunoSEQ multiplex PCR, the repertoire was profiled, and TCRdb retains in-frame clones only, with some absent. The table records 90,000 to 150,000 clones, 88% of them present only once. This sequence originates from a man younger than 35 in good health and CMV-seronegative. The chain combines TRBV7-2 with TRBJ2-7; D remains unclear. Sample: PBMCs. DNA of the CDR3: TGTGCCAGCAGCTTAGCCACCTACGAGCAGTACTTC. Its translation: CASSLATYEQYF.